This T cell receptor (beta chain) was profiled in a study of blood T cell repertoires in COVID-19. For the study at large: Donors in the United States, Italy and Spain gave samples during acute or convalescent COVID-19. In each case, the material was cDNA or gDNA derived from T cells, B-cell-depleted T cells, or PBMCs.

Authors' methods: The authors estimated nucleated cell counts from reference gene primer amplification. TCRdb's table, derived via immunoSEQ multiplex PCR, lists solely in-frame clones and lacks some. Clone size and V and J calls were adopted from that table, with D and trimming inferred from the DNA. Among 470,000 or so clones, 80% to 90% were seen once, and the ten largest hold 3.2%. This receptor was taken from a human donor in a cohort sampled during active COVID-19. Sequenced sample: peripheral blood.

Here the CDR3 reads CASSLGFGQDSNQPQHF. The CDR3 bases are TGTGCCAGCAGCTTGGGATTCGGACAGGACAGCAATCAGCCCCAGCATTTT. The V call is TRBV5-5, the J call TRBJ1-5; 7 nucleotides match TRBD1. Losses at the gene ends were 0 bases for V and 1 base for J; bases not matched to a gene: 7. Germline-derived CDR1 and CDR2 are SGHKS and YYEKEE (reference sequence). The CDR3 totals 17 residues.